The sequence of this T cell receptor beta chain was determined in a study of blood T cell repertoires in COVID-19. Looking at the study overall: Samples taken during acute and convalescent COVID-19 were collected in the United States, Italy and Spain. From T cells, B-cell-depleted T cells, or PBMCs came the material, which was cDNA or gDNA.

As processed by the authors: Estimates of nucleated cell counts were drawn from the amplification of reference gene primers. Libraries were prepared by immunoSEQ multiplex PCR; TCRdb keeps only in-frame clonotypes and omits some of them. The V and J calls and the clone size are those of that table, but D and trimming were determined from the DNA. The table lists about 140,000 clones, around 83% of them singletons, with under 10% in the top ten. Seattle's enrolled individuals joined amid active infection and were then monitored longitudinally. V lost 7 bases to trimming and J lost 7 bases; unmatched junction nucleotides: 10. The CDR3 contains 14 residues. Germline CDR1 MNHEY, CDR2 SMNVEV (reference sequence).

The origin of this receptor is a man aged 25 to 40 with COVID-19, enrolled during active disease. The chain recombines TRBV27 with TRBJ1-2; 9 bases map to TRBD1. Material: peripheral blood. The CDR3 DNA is TGTGCCAGCAAAGATGACAGGGGGGAATTTGGCTACACCTTC. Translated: CASKDDRGEFGYTF.